A single sample is the source of the 21 T cell receptor beta chains below, sequenced in a study of shared clonotypes between healthy human individuals. TCRdb's table, derived via immunoSEQ multiplex PCR, lists solely in-frame clones and lacks some. The top ten hold 0.39% of the sample, which has a few million clones, over 85% seen once. Input material: naive CD4+ T cells from PBMCs. The subset denotes: CD45RA+ positively selected. These receptors were obtained from a man aged 18 to 29 in good health. Some clones in this sample may be carry-over from other donors' samples.

On this clone: Other DNA sequences within the sample encode an identical CDR3. The chain has TRBV7-3 and TRBJ2-1; D is unresolved. CDR1 SGHTA and CDR2 FQGTGA come from the germline V gene. V was cut by 0 bases and J by 3 bases, with 3 bases left in between. The CDR3 is made up of 13 amino acids. The CDR3 loop is CASSLTDYNEQFF. The DNA for the CDR3 is TGTGCCAGCAGCTTAACTGACTACAATGAGCAGTTCTTC.

The V call is TRBV28, the J call TRBJ2-7; 13 bases fit TRBD2. Germline CDR1 is MDHEN and CDR2 is SYDVKM. The CDR3 covers 15 residues. The J segment lost 7 bases and the V segment lost 4 bases, leaving 7 bases of the junction unmatched. In DNA, the CDR3 is TGTGCCAGCAGTTCCGGACTAGCGGGAGCGAGTGAGCAGTACTTC. It specifies CASSSGLAGASEQYF.

V usage is TRBV5-6 and J usage is TRBJ2-2; tentatively, D is TRBD1 or TRBD2 (5 bases each). With 4 bases removed from V and 1 base from J, the gap between germline ends came to 14 bases. This CDR3 is 16 amino acids long. Germline V lookup: CDR1 SGHDT, CDR2 YYEEEE. The CDR3 sequence: CASSRQGRGNTGELFF. The DNA for the CDR3 is TGTGCCAGCAGCAGGCAGGGACGGGGGAACACCGGGGAGCTGTTTTTT.

In this sample, this clone turned up a few times. This chain links TRBV7-9 with TRBJ1-1; the D is unclear. The CDR3 length is 15 residues. Germline V gives CDR1 SEHNR, CDR2 FQNEAQ (reference sequence). Trimming pared 5 bases from V and 6 bases from J, leaving 19 bases between. The CDR3: CASSPPGRESAEAFF. The CDR3, as DNA: TGTGCCAGCAGCCCCCCCGGGAGGGAATCCGCTGAAGCTTTCTTT. The full variable domain, with the rest looked up from reference TRBV7-9 and TRBJ1-1, is DTGVSQNPRHKITKRGQNVTFRCDPISEHNRLYWYRQTLGQGPEFLTYFQNEAQLEKSRLLSDRFSAERPKGSFSTLEIQRTEQGDSAMYLCASSPPGRESAEAFFGQGTRLTVV.

The chain carries TRBV2 and TRBJ2-7; D possibly corresponds to TRBD2 (5 bases). V shed 4 bases and J shed 3 bases, with 16 bases lying between them. This CDR3 contains 15 residues. Germline V gene data show CDR1 as SNHLY and CDR2 as FYNNEI. CDR3 region: CASSVYGEQIYEQYF. The CDR3 DNA sequence: TGTGCCAGCAGTGTGTACGGGGAACAGATCTACGAGCAGTACTTC.

The chain employs TRBV28 and TRBJ1-5; D possibly corresponds to TRBD1 (6 bases). The length of the CDR3 is 18 residues. Germline values: CDR1 MDHEN, CDR2 SYDVKM. V was cut by 3 bases and J by 3 bases, with 21 bases left in between. CDR3 in amino acids: CASSFGGPVGFTNQPQHF. The CDR3 nucleotides are TGTGCCAGCAGTTTCGGGGGCCCCGTTGGGTTTACCAATCAGCCCCAGCATTTT.

With respect to this clone: Other DNA sequences in this sample translate to the same CDR3. The rearrangement links TRBV5-1 to TRBJ1-5, with 7 bases aligning to TRBD1. After removal of 4 bases from V and 2 bases from J, the junction contained 6 bases not matched to a gene. This CDR3 contains 15 residues. Germline CDR1 SGHRS, CDR2 YFSETQ. The CDR3: CASSPGGGGNQPQHF. The CDR3 region has the DNA TGCGCCAGCAGCCCAGGGGGTGGAGGCAATCAGCCCCAGCATTTT.

The chain is built from TRBV29-1 and TRBJ2-6; D remains ambiguous. The CDR3 spans 14 residues. V shed 7 bases and J shed 0 bases, with 10 bases lying between them. Per the germline V gene, CDR1 is SQVTM and CDR2 is ANQGSEA. CDR3 amino acids: CSALLYSGANVLTF. The CDR3 DNA reads TGCAGCGCCCTACTTTACTCTGGGGCCAACGTCCTGACTTTC.

V is TRBV6-1 and J is TRBJ2-3; possibly TRBD1 for D (8 bases). Trimming shortened V by 6 bases and J by 1 base, and 14 bases separated the two germline ends. Germline V gene data show CDR1 as MNHNS and CDR2 as SASEGT. This CDR3 has 15 residues. The CDR3 nucleotides are TGTGCCAGCAGCCCCACAGGGGGGGGCACAGATACGCAGTATTTT. Amino acids: CASSPTGGGTDTQYF.

The table lists this clone with a count of one. The rearrangement joins TRBV25-1 to TRBJ1-3, with D uncertain. Between the trimmed V and J ends, which lost 5 bases and 2 bases, there was a span of 7 bases. The CDR3 covers 13 residues. CDR1 and CDR2 (germline): MGHDK, SYGVNS. The chain's CDR3 is CASSLKPGNTIYF. The CDR3, as DNA: TGTGCCAGCAGTCTCAAACCTGGAAACACCATATATTTT.

Concerning this clone itself: The same CDR3 also results from other DNA sequences found in this sample. This sequence joins TRBV5-1 and TRBJ2-2; 11 bases line up with TRBD2. CDR1 SGHRS and CDR2 YFSETQ come from the germline V gene. J was trimmed by 4 bases and V by 3 bases; bases with no gene match: 5. CDR3 length: 16 residues. The CDR3 reads CASSYLAGGRTGELFF. The DNA for the CDR3 is TGCGCCAGCAGCTACCTAGCGGGAGGTCGCACCGGGGAGCTGTTTTTT.

The J gene is TRBJ2-7, the V gene TRBV5-5; D is possibly TRBD2 (6 bases). Trimming left V 4 bases short and J 5 bases short, with 22 bases between. The length of the CDR3 is 16 residues. The germline V gene has CDR1 SGHKS and CDR2 YYEKEE (reference sequence). This CDR3 is CASSTPAGLYAHEQYF. The CDR3 DNA reads TGTGCCAGCAGCACCCCCGCGGGGTTGTATGCGCACGAGCAGTACTTC.

The DNA of the CDR3 is TGTGCCTGGGGGGGCTGGCGGGGCTCCTACAATGAGCAGTTCTTC. This translates into CAWGGWRGSYNEQFF. The V call is TRBV30, the J call TRBJ2-1, with D tentatively TRBD1 or TRBD2 (6 bases each). Trimming cost V 5 bases and J 0 bases, with 14 bases left between them. Germline-derived CDR1 and CDR2 are GTSNPN and SVGIG (reference sequence). The CDR3 is 15 residues long.

This chain uses TRBV18 with TRBJ1-3; tentative D call: TRBD1 (5 bases). Between the trimmed V and J ends, which lost 5 bases and 0 bases, there was a span of 14 bases. The V gene's germline CDR1 is KGHSH and CDR2 LQKENI. The CDR3 is 16 amino acids. In DNA, the CDR3 is TGTGCCAGCTCATCGGGGACTCCCAGCTCTGGAAACACCATATATTTT. Amino acids: CASSSGTPSSGNTIYF.

This chain joins TRBV18 and TRBJ2-2, with 10 bases matching TRBD2. Germline CDR1 is KGHSH and CDR2 is LQKENI. J gave up 2 bases and V 3 bases, and 3 bases lay outside the gene matches. The CDR3 runs to 16 residues. CDR3 region: CASSPASGRNTGELFF. The CDR3 nucleotides are TGTGCCAGCTCACCTGCTAGCGGGAGAAACACCGGGGAGCTGTTTTTT.

The chain combines TRBV19 with TRBJ2-1, with D tentatively TRBD1 (5 bases). V was trimmed by 7 bases and J by 4 bases, leaving 17 bases between them. This CDR3 contains 15 residues. Germline CDR1 and CDR2: LNHDA and SQIVND (reference sequence). Written as DNA, the CDR3 is TGTGCCAGTACCACCCGGGCTAAGGGGTACAATGAGCAGTTCTTC. It yields the protein CASTTRAKGYNEQFF.

This sequence joins TRBV5-1 and TRBJ2-3; possibly TRBD2 for D (5 bases). Germline V lookup: CDR1 SGHRS, CDR2 YFSETQ. This CDR3 has 14 residues. V lost 3 bases and J lost 6, with 14 bases in between. In DNA, the CDR3 is TGCGCCAGCAGCTCGGACTTCGGCGGCGATACGCAGTATTTT. Translation gives CASSSDFGGDTQYF.

This clone was picked up one time. The chain is built from TRBV7-9 and TRBJ2-5; D possibly corresponds to TRBD1 (9 bases). V was clipped by 3 bases and J by 2 bases, with 19 bases between them. The CDR3 runs 17 residues. From germline, CDR1 is SEHNR and CDR2 FQNEAQ (reference sequence). CDR3 amino acids: CASSLVTSGQGQETQYF. The CDR3 nucleotides read TGTGCCAGCAGCTTGGTTACTAGCGGACAGGGGCAAGAGACCCAGTACTTC.

The chain links TRBV6-4 to TRBJ2-7, with unresolved D. Germline V gene data show CDR1 as MRHNA and CDR2 as SNTAGT. The CDR3 consists of 14 residues. The germline V and J ends were trimmed by 5 bases and 4 bases, with 15 bases remaining between them. The CDR3, as DNA: TGTGCCAGCAGTCCGGGCCCCTCCCTTTACGAGCAGTACTTC. This translates into CASSPGPSLYEQYF.

V is TRBV6-1 and J is TRBJ2-1, with D possibly matching TRBD2 (6 bases). Germline V gives CDR1 MNHNS, CDR2 SASEGT. This CDR3 has 15 amino acids. The ends were cut back, 3 bases at V and 2 bases at J, with 11 bases in the middle. The DNA for the CDR3 is TGTGCCAGCAGTGACTCGGGAGCACCCTACAATGAGCAGTTCTTC. It is translated as CASSDSGAPYNEQFF.

This chain joins TRBV28 and TRBJ2-7; 10 bases fit TRBD2. The CDR3 is made up of 14 amino acids. With 5 bases clipped from V and 7 bases from J, the junction kept 8 bases outside the gene matches. Germline V gives CDR1 MDHEN, CDR2 SYDVKM. CDR3 region: CASSHSGRTGEQYF. CDR3 sequence (DNA): TGTGCCAGCAGTCATAGCGGGAGGACCGGTGAGCAGTACTTC. Looking up the rest from reference TRBV28 and TRBJ2-7 gives the full variable domain: DVKVTQSSRYLVKRTGEKVFLECVQDMDHENMFWYRQDPGLGLRLIYFSYDVKMKEKGDIPEGYSVSREKKERFSLILESASTNQTSMYLCASSHSGRTGEQYFGPGTRLTVT.